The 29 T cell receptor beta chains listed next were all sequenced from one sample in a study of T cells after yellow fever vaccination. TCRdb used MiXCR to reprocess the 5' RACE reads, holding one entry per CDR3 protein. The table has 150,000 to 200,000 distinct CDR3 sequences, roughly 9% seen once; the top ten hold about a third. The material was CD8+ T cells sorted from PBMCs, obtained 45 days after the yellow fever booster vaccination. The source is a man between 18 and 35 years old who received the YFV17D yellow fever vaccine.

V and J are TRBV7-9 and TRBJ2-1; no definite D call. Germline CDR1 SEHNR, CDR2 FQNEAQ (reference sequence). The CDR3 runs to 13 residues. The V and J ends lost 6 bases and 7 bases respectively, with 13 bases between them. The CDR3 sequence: CASSYPGPNEQFF. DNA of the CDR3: TGTGCCAGCAGTTACCCCGGGCCGAATGAGCAGTTCTTC.

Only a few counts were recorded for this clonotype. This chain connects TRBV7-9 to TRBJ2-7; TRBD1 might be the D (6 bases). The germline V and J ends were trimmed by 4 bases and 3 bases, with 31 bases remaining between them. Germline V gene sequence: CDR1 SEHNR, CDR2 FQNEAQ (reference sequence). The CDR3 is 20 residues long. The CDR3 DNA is TGTGCCAGCAGCTCCCCCCCTAATCCCCGGGACACCGAGGAGTACTACGAGCAGTACTTC. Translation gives CASSSPPNPRDTEEYYEQYF.

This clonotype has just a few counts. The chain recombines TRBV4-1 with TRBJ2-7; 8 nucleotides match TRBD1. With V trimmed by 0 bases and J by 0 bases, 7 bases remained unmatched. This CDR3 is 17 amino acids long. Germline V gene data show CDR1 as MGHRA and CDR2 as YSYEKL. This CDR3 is CASSQDPGTGASYEQYV. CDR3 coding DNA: TGCGCCAGCAGCCAAGATCCTGGGACAGGAGCCTCCTACGAGCAGTACGTC.

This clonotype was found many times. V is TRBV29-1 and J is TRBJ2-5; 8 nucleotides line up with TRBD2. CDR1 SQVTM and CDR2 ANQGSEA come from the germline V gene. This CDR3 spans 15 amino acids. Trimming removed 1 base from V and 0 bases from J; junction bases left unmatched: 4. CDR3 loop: CSVEGGRGDQETQYF. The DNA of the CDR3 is TGCAGCGTTGAAGGAGGGCGGGGGGACCAAGAGACCCAGTACTTC. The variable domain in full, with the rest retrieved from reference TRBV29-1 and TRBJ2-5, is SAVISQKPSRDICQRGTSLTIQCQVDSQVTMMFWYRQQPGQSLTLIATANQGSEATYESGFVIDKFPISRPNLTFSTLTVSNMSPEDSSIYLCSVEGGRGDQETQYFGPGTRLLVL.

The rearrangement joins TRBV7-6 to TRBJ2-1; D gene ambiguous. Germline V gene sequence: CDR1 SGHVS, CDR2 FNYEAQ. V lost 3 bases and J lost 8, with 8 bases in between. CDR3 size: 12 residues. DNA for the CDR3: TGTGCCAGCAGCTTCGGGCGAGATGAGCAGTTCTTC. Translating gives CASSFGRDEQFF. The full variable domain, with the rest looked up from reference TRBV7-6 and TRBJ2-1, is GAGVSQSPRYKVTKRGQDVALRCDPISGHVSLYWYRQALGQGPEFLTYFNYEAQQDKSGLPNDRFSAERPEGSISTLTIQRTEQRDSAMYRCASSFGRDEQFFGPGTRLTVL.

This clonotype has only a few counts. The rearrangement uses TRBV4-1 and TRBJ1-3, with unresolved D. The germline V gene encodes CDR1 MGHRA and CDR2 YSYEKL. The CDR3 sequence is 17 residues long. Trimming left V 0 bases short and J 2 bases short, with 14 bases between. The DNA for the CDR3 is TGCGCCAGCAGCCAAGACCGGGGAAGGACTCCTGGAAACACCATATATTTT. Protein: CASSQDRGRTPGNTIYF.

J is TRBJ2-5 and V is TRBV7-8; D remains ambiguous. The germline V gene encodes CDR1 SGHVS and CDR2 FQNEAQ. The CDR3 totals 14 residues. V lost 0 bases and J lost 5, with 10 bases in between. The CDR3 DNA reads TGTGCCAGCAGCTTAGCGCTCACGCGGGAGACCCAGTACTTC. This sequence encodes CASSLALTRETQYF.

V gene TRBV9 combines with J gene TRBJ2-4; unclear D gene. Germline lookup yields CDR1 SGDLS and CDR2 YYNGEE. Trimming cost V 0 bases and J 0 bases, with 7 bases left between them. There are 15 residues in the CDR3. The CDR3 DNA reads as TGTGCCAGCAGCGTAGCCGGGCTAGCCAAAAACATTCAGTACTTC. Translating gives CASSVAGLAKNIQYF. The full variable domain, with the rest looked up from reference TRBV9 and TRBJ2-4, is DSGVTQTPKHLITATGQRVTLRCSPRSGDLSVYWYQQSLDQGLQFLIQYYNGEERAKGNILERFSAQQFPDLHSELNLSSLELGDSALYFCASSVAGLAKNIQYFGAGTRLSVL.

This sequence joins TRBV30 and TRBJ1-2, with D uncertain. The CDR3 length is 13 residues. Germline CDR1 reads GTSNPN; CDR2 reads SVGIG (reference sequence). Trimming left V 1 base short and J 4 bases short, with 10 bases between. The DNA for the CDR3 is TGTGCCTGGAGTGAGCGGGAGTTCTATGGCTACACCTTC. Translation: CAWSEREFYGYTF.

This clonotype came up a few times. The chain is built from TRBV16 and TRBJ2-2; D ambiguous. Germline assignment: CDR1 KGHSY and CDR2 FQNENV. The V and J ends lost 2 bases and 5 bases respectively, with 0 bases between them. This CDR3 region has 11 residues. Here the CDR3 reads CASSQTGELFF. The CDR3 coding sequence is TGTGCCAGCAGCCAAACCGGGGAGCTGTTTTTT. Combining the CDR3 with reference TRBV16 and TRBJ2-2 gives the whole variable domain GEEVAQTPKHLVRGEGQKAKLYCAPIKGHSYVFWYQQVLKNEFKFLISFQNENVFDETGMPKERFSAKCLPNSPCSLEIQATKLEDSAVYFCASSQTGELFFGEGSRLTVL.

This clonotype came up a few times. The CDR3 DNA follows: TGTGCCAGCATCGGTGAGGATGAGCAGTTCTTC. Its protein product is CASIGEDEQFF. The chain has TRBV7-9 and TRBJ2-1; no clear D gene. CDR1 and CDR2 (germline): SEHNR, FQNEAQ (reference sequence). The CDR3 consists of 11 residues. Trimming shortened V by 7 bases and J by 8 bases, and 9 bases separated the two germline ends.

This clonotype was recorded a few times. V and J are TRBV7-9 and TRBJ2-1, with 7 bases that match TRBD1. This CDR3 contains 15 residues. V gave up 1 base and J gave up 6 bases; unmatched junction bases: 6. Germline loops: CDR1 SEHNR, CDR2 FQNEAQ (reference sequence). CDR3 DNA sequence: TGTGCCAGCAGCTTAGTAACAGGGGAGCTCAATGAGCAGTTCTTC. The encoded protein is CASSLVTGELNEQFF.

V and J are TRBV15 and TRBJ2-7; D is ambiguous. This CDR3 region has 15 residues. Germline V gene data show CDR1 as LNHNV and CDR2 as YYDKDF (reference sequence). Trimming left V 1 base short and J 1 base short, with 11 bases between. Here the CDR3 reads CATSRVIGDSYEQYF. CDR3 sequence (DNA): TGTGCCACCAGCAGAGTGATCGGAGATTCCTACGAGCAGTACTTC. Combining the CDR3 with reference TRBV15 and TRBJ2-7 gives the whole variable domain DAMVIQNPRYQVTQFGKPVTLSCSQTLNHNVMYWYQQKSSQAPKLLFHYYDKDFNNEADTPDNFQSRRPNTSFCFLDIRSPGLGDTAMYLCATSRVIGDSYEQYFGPGTRLTVT.

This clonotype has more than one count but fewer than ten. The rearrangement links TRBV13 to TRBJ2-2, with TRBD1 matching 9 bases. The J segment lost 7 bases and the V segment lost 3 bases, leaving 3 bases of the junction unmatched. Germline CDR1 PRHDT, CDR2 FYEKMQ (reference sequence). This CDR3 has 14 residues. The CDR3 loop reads CASSFTGGYGELFF. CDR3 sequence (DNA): TGTGCCAGCAGCTTCACAGGGGGCTACGGGGAGCTGTTTTTT.

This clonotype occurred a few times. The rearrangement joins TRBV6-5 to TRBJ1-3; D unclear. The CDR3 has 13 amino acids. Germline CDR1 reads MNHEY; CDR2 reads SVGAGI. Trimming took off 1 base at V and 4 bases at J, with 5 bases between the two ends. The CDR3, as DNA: TGTGCCAGCAGTTACTGGAAGGGAAACACCATATATTTT. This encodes CASSYWKGNTIYF.

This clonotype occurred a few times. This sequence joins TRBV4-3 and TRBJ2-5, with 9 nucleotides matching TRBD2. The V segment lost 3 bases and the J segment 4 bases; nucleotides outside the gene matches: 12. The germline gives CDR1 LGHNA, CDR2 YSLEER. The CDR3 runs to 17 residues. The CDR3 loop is CASSHLNEAGGVETQYF. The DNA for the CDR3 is TGCGCCAGCAGCCACCTCAACGAAGCGGGGGGAGTAGAGACCCAGTACTTC.

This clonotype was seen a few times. The CDR3 DNA sequence: TGTGCCAGCAAGCCGGGACAGGGGCCGAATGAGCAGTTCTTC. Its protein is CASKPGQGPNEQFF. The V and J genes are TRBV6-5 and TRBJ2-1; 10 bases are shared with TRBD1. There are 14 residues in the CDR3. The V segment lost 7 bases and the J segment 7 bases; nucleotides outside the gene matches: 7. The germline gives CDR1 MNHEY, CDR2 SVGAGI.

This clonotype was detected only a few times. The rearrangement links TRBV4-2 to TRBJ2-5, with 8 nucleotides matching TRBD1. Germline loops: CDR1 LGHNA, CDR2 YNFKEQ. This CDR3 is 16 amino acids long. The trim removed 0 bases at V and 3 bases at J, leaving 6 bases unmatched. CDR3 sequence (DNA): TGTGCCAGCAGCCAAGATTTCGGACAGGGAAAAGAGACCCAGTACTTC. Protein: CASSQDFGQGKETQYF.

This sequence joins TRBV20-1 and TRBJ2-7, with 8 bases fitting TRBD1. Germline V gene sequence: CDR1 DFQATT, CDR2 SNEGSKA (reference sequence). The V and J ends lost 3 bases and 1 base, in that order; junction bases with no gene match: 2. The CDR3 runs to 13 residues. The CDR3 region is CSARTGASYEQYF. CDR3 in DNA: TGCAGTGCTAGGACAGGGGCTTCCTACGAGCAGTACTTC.

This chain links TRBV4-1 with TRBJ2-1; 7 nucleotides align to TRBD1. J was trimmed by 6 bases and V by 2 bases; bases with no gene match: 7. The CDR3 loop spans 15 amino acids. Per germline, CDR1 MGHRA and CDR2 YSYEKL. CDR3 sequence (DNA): TGCGCCAGCAGCCAACGACAGGGACCCGCCAATGAGCAGTTCTTC. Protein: CASSQRQGPANEQFF.

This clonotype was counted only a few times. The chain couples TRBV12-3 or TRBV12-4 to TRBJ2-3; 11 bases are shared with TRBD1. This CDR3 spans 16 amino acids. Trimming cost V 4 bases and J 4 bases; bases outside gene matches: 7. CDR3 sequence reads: CASSSLPGQGADTQYF. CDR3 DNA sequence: TGTGCCAGCAGTTCCTTACCGGGACAGGGGGCAGATACGCAGTATTTT.

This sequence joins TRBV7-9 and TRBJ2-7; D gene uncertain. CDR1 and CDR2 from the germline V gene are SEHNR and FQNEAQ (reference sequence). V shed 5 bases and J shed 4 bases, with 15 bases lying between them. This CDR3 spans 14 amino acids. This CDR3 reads CASSPDSLVYEQYV. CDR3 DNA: TGTGCCAGCAGCCCCGACTCGTTAGTTTACGAGCAGTACGTC.

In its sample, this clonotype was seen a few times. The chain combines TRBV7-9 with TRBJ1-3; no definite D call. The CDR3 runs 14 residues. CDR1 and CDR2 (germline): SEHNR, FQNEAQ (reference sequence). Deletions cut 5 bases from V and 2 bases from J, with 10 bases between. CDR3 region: CASSLLLTGNTIYF. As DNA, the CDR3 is TGTGCCAGCAGCCTCCTCTTGACTGGAAACACCATATATTTT.

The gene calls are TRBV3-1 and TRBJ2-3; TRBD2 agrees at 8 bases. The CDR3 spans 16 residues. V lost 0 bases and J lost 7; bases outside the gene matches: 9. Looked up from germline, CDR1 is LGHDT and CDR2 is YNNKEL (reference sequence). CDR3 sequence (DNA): TGTGCCAGCAGCCAAGACGGGGGACTAGGGGGGAATACGCAGTATTTT. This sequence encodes CASSQDGGLGGNTQYF.

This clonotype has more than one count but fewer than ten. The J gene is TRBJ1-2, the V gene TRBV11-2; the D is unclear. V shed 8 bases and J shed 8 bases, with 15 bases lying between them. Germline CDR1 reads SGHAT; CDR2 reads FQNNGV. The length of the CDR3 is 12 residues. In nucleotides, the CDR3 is TGTGCCAGCCGCGGAGGACGGGAAGGCTACACCTTC. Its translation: CASRGGREGYTF.

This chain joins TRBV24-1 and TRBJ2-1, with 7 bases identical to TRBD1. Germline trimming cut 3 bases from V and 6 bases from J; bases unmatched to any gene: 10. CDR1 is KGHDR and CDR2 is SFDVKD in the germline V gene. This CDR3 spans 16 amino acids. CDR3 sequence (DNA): TGTGCCACCAGTGATCCCCTGAGACAGGGAGTCAATGAGCAGTTCTTC. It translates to CATSDPLRQGVNEQFF.

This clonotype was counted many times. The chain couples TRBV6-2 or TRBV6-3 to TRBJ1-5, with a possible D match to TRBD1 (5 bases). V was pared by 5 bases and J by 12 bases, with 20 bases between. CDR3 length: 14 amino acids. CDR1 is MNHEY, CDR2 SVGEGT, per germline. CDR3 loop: CASSATGGVLHQHF. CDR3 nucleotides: TGTGCCAGCAGTGCAACTGGAGGGGTTCTCCACCAGCATTTT.

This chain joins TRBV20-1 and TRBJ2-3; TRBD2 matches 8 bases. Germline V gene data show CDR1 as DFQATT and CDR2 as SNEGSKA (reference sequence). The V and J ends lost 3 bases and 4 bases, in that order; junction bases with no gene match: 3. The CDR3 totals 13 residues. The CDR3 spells CSARGRGADTQYF. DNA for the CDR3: TGCAGTGCTAGGGGGCGGGGGGCAGATACGCAGTATTTT.

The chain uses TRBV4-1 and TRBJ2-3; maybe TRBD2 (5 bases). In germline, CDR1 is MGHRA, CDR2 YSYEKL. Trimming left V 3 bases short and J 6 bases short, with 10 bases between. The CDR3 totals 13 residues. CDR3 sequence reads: CASSHPGSDTQYF. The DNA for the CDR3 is TGCGCCAGCAGCCATCCGGGGTCCGATACGCAGTATTTT.